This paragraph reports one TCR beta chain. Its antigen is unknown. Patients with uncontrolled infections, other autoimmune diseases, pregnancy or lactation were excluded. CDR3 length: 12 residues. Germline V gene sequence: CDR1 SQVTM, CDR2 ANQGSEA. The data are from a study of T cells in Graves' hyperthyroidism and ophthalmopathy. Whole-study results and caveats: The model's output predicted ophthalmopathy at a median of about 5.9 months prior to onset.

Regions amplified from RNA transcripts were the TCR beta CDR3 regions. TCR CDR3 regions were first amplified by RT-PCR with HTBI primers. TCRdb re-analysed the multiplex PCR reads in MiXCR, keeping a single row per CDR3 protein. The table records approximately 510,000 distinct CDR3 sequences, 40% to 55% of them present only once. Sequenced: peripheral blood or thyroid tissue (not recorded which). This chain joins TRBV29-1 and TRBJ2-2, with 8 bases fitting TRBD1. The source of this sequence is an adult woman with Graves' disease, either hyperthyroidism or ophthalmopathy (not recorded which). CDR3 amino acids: CGGTGSTGELFF. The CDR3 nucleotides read TGCGGAGGGACAGGATCCACCGGGGAGCTGTTTTTT.